This T cell receptor (beta chain) comes out of a study of T cell responses to AZD1222 COVID-19 vaccine (dated by TCRdb to 2020 to 2022). With respect to the entire study: TCR sequencing covered 230 or so trial participants: 200 to 220 given two doses of AZD1222 and approximately 26 given two doses of MenACWY control vaccine. Trial participants were enrolled by age into 18-55, 56-69 and 70-plus year subgroups, with roughly 160, 29 and 62 TCR-sequenced participants respectively. The paper as a whole reports these results and caveats: Participants were mostly white British and included more females than males, and it was suggested by the authors that clonal diversity may have been underestimated. CD4 TCRs associated with the vaccine covered the entire spike protein, and the dominant responses were in regions 160-218 and 743-854. No day 14 peak-response samples were available, so repertoires were characterized only after the peak T cell response. Conclusions about previously exposed vaccinees are limited, since just five to seven AZD1222 recipients were seropositive for SARS-CoV-2 at baseline. After two AZD1222 doses, both the breadth and the depth of spike-specific TCRs were significantly higher than at day 0 and than in MenACWY recipients. The 56-69-year group was small, and its depth increase did not reach significance, likely because of low power. Reportedly, close to half of the unique spike-specific TCRs recognized epitopes lying outside the regions that are mutated in the B.1.351 and B.1.1.7 variants.

This clone was seen just once. Its antigen has not been determined. No qualities accompany the bases; no much larger clone lies one base away. The time point label, read with the paper, signifies: baseline before first vaccination. The treatment or condition tag for this specimen amounts to: meningococcal conjugate vaccine given as trial control. Vaccinee samples came from UK trials COV001 and COV002, including a single-blind randomized controlled phase 2/3 trial of AZD1222 (ChAdOx1 nCoV-19) in healthy adults. For TCRbeta chain sequencing, PBMC samples were collected from trial participants at day 0 and at day 28 after the second dose. The CDR3 regions of human TCRbeta chains were analyzed by immunosequencing. Per the source publication's procedure: Repertoire TCRs were checked for matches against a reference library of SARS-CoV-2-specific TCRs that had been generated using the MIRA antigen-specificity platform. Breadth was defined as the fraction of unique TCRs that were SARS-CoV-2-associated, and depth was defined as the fraction of total T cells that were SARS-CoV-2-associated. Using the MIRA data, every spike-specific TCR was mapped to the spike region that the TCR reacted to and assigned to either a CD4 or a CD8 class. Log10-transformed breadth and depth values were compared by one-way ANOVA with Sidak's multiple comparisons tests. TCRdb's version of the immuneACCESS table is confined to in-frame rearrangements and falls short of the full clone set. An unresolved V gene accounts for under half of the shortfall where checked; the remainder is of unknown origin. V and J calls plus clone size are reproduced from that table; the DNA served to infer D and trimming. This sample lists about 79,000 clones; 92% were detected once. Of the sample, roughly 6.4% falls within the top ten clones.

The CDR3 sequence holds 14 residues, the cysteine and phenylalanine included. The DNA shown is the 42-base CDR3, in frame from base 1. V ends up 5 bases short and J 7 bases short, with an unmatched junction base count of 8. The germline V gene (reference sequence) sets CDR1 to WNHNN and CDR2 to SYGVQD. This clonotype was sampled from an adult in good health. The receptor chain draws on TRBV10-1 and TRBJ1-5; a stretch of 7 junction bases matches TRBD1. The specimen comprised peripheral blood, sampled on day 0 of MenACWY control vaccination. The DNA reads as follows: TGCGCCAGCAGTCCAAGGGGGCCTCAGCAGCCCCAGCATTTT. Translated, this gives CASSPRGPQQPQHF.